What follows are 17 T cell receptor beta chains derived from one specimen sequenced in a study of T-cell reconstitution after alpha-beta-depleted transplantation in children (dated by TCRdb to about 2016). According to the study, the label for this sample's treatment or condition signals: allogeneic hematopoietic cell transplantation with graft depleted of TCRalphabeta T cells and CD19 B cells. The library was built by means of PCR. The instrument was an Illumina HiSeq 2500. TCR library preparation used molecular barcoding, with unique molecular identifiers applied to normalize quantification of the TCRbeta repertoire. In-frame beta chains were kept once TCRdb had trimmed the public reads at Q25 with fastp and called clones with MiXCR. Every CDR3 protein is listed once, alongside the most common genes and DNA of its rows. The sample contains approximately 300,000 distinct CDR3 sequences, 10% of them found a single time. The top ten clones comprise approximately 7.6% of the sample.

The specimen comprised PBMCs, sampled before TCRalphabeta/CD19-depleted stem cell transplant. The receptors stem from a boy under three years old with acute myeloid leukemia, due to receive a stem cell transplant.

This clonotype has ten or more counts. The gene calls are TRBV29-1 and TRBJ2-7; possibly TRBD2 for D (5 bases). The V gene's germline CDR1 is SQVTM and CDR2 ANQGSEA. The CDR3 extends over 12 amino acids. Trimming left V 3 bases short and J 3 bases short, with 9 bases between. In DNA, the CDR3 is TGCAGCGTTGAGGCTAGCAACTACGAGCAGTACTTC. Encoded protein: CSVEASNYEQYF.

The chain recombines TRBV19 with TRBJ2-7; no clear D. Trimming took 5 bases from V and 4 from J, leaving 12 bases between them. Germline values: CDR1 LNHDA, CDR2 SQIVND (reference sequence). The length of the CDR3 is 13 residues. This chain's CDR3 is CASSLVMGYEQYF. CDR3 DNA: TGTGCCAGTAGTCTGGTAATGGGGTACGAGCAGTACTTC.

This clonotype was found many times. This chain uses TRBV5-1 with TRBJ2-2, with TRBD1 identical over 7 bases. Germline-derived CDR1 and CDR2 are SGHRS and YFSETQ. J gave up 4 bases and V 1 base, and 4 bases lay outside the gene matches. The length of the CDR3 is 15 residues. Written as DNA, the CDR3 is TGCGCCAGCAGCTTGAGGTCAGGGGGCACCGGGGAGCTGTTTTTT. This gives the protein CASSLRSGGTGELFF.

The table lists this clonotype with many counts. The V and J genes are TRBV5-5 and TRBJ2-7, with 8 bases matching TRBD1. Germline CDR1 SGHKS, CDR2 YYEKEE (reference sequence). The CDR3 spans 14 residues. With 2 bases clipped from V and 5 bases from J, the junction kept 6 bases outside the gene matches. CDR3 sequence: CASSFSGQGHEQYF. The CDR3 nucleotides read TGTGCCAGCAGCTTTTCAGGACAGGGCCACGAGCAGTACTTC.

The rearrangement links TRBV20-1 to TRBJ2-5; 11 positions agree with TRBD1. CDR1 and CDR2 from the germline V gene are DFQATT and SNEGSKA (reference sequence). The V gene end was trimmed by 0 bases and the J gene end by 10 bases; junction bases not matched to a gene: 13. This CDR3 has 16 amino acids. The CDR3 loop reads CSARDPGGQGASGQYF. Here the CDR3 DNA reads TGCAGTGCTAGAGATCCCGGCGGACAGGGGGCAAGTGGCCAGTACTTC.

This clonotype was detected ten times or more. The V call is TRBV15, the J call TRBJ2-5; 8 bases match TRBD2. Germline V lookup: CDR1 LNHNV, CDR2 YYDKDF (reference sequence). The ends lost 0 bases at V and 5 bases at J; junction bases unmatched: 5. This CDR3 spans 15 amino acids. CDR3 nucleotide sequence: TGTGCCACCAGCAGAGAGGCAGCGGGAGAGGAGACCCAGTACTTC. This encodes CATSREAAGEETQYF. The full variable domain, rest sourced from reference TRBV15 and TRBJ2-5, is DAMVIQNPRYQVTQFGKPVTLSCSQTLNHNVMYWYQQKSSQAPKLLFHYYDKDFNNEADTPDNFQSRRPNTSFCFLDIRSPGLGDTAMYLCATSREAAGEETQYFGPGTRLLVL.

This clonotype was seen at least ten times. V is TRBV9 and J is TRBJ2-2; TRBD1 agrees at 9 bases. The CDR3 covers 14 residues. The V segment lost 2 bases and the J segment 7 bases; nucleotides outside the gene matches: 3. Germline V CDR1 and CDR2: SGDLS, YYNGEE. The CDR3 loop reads CASSVRTGVGELFF. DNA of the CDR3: TGTGCCAGCAGCGTCAGGACAGGGGTCGGGGAGCTGTTTTTT.

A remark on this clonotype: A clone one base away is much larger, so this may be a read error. The chain's CDR3 is CASSFGTSGYNELFF. CDR3 DNA sequence: TGTGCCAGCAGCTTCGGGACTAGCGGCTACAATGAGCTGTTCTTC. The rearrangement joins TRBV7-3 to TRBJ2-1, with TRBD2 matching over 11 bases. Germline V gene data show CDR1 as SGHTA and CDR2 as FQGTGA. The CDR3 runs to 15 residues.

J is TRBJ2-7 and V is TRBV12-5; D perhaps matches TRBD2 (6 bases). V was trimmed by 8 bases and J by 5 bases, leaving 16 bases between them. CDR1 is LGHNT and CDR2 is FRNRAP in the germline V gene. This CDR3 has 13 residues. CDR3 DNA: TGTGCTAGTTCAGCCGGAGGGGCCCACGAGCAGTACTTC. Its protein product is CASSAGGAHEQYF. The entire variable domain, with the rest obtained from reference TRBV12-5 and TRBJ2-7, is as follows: DARVTQTPRHKVTEMGQEVTMRCQPILGHNTVFWYRQTMMQGLELLAYFRNRAPLDDSGMPKDRFSAEMPDATLATLKIQPSEPRDSAVYFCASSAGGAHEQYFGPGTRLTVT.

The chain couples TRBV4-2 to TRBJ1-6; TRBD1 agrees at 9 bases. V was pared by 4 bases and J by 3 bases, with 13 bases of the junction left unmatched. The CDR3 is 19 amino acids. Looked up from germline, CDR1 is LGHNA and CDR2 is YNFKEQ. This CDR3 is CASSPRVGQGFYYNSPLHF. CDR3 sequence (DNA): TGTGCCAGCAGCCCCCGGGTCGGACAGGGGTTCTACTATAATTCACCCCTCCACTTT.

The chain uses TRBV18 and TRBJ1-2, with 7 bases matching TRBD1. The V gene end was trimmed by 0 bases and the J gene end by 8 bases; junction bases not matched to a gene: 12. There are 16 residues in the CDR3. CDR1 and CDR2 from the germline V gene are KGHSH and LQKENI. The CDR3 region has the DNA TGTGCCAGCTCACCACCGTATGCCAGGGGGTCTTGGGGCTACACCTTC. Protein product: CASSPPYARGSWGYTF.

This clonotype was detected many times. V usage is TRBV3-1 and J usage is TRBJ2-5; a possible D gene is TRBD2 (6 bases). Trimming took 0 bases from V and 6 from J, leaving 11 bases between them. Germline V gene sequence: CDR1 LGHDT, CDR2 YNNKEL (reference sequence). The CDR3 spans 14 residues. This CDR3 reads CASSQDRGRQTQYF. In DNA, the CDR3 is TGTGCCAGCAGCCAAGATCGAGGGAGGCAGACCCAGTACTTC.

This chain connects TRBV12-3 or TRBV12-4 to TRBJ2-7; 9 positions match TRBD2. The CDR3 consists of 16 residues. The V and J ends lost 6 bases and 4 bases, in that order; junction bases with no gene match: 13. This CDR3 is CASSPDAGLAVYEQYF. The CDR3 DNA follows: TGTGCCAGCAGCCCTGATGCGGGACTAGCCGTGTACGAGCAGTACTTC.

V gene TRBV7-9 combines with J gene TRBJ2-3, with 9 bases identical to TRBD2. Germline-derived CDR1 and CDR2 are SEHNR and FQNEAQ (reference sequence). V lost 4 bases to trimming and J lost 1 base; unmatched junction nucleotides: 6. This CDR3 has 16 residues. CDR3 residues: CASSSGRLAGTDTQYF. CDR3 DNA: TGTGCCAGCAGCTCTGGCCGACTAGCGGGCACAGATACGCAGTATTTT. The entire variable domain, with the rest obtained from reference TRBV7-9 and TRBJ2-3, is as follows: DTGVSQNPRHKITKRGQNVTFRCDPISEHNRLYWYRQTLGQGPEFLTYFQNEAQLEKSRLLSDRFSAERPKGSFSTLEIQRTEQGDSAMYLCASSSGRLAGTDTQYFGPGTRLTVL.

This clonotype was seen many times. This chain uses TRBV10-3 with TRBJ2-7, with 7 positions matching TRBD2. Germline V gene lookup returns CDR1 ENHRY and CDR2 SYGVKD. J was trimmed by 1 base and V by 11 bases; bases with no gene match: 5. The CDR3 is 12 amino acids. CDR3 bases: TGTGCCGTTCGGGGGGTTTCCTACGAGCAGTACTTC. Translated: CAVRGVSYEQYF.

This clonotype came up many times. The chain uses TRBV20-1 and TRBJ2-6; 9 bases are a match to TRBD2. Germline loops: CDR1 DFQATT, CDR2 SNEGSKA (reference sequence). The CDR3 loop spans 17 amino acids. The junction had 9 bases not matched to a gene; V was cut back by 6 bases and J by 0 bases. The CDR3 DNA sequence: TGCAGTGCCCCCCTGGCGGGAGGGATCTCTGGGGCCAACGTCCTGACTTTC. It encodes CSAPLAGGISGANVLTF.

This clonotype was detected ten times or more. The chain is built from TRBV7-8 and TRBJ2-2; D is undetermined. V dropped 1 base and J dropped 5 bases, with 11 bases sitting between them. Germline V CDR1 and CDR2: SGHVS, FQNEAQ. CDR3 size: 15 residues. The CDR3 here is CASSLEHIGTGELFF. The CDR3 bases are TGTGCCAGCAGCTTAGAGCATATTGGGACCGGGGAGCTGTTTTTT.